This TCR beta chain originates from a study of blood T cell repertoires in COVID-19. Study at large: Sources were T cells, B-cell-depleted T cells, or PBMCs; the material itself was cDNA or gDNA.

This CDR3 spans 12 amino acids. In germline, CDR1 is SGHTA, CDR2 FQGNSA. The V and J ends lost 9 bases and 1 base, in that order; junction bases with no gene match: 2. Profiling relied on immunoSEQ multiplex PCR, and the TCRdb table lists in-frame clones only, not all of them. The table has a few hundred thousand clones, around 86% seen once; the top ten hold around 3.6%. The receptor comes from a man younger than 35 with active or convalescent COVID-19. The J gene is TRBJ1-1, the V gene TRBV7-2, with 7 nucleotides matching TRBD1. Material: peripheral blood. The CDR3 DNA reads as TGTGCCAGTACAGGGGCGAACACTGAAGCTTTCTTT. Amino acids: CASTGANTEAFF.